Included here is one T cell receptor beta chain sequence, with context. Its binding antigen is unknown. Base qualities are not recorded, but no much larger clone differs from it by a single base. The collaborating institutions used their own protocols to collect whole blood in K2EDTA tubes. For TCRbeta analysis, collaborators shipped samples in one of three forms: frozen whole blood, isolated PBMCs, or DNA extracted from either of those sample types. The sample comes from a study of blood T cell repertoires in COVID-19 (dated by TCRdb to about 2020). About the investigation overall: Collaborator samples came from the United States, Italy and Spain and covered acute and convalescent phases of COVID-19. The material from the prospective study consisted of cDNA or gDNA derived from T cells, B-cell-depleted T cells, or PBMCs. Deeply sampled blood TCRbeta repertoires from subjects exposed to, actively infected with, or recovered from COVID-19 were included in the dataset. The repertoires were made available in a free public database intended to serve as a resource for research on the immune response to SARS-CoV-2. Samples came from the ongoing ImmuneRACE study (first 160 participants) plus 1,254 subjects from 6 global collaborators. Sample metadata almost always included a de-identified subject ID, COVID-19 status, age in years and sex. HLA class I and class II types, where available, came from metadata supplied by the sample provider rather than from assay-based typing.

Per the germline V gene, SGDLS is the CDR1 and YYNGEE is the CDR2. The CDR3 covers 14 residues, taking in both the cysteine and the phenylalanine. The read is trimmed to its CDR3 DNA, 42 bases read in frame from base 1. After removal of 4 bases from V and 6 bases from J, the junction retains 7 bases not matched to a gene. TCRbeta CDR3 regions were amplified from genomic DNA using the immunoSEQ Assay, a bias-controlled multiplex PCR. The authors' analysis ran thus. Within the assay, amplification of reference gene primers was used to estimate how many nucleated cells each sample contained. To quantify the absolute abundance of each unique TCRbeta CDR3 rearrangement, sequence reads were collapsed and filtered. For each sample, productive Simpson clonality was calculated as the square root of Simpson's diversity index over productive rearrangements. What TCRdb holds here is the immuneACCESS table cut down to in-frame rearrangements. Part of the clones is not present; checked against another copy, under half of the missing clones reflect an unresolved V gene, and the others are unexplained. V, J and clone size derive from that table, while D and trimming were established from the DNA sequence. A total of 75,000 or so clones appear in this sample, around 80% of them only once. Jointly, the top ten make up about 10% of the sample.

The research as a whole found: The quantity of clinical and demographic metadata differed by source and by participant and was supplied without curation.

The receptor chain draws on TRBV9 and TRBJ2-3; 8 central bases correspond to TRBD1. Specimen: peripheral blood. The source of this sequence is a man aged 55 to 69 with acute or convalescent COVID-19. The DNA sequence is TGTGCCAGCAGCTTCCGGACAGGGCGGGATACGCAGTATTTT. Its translation reads: CASSFRTGRDTQYF.